Shown below are 25 T cell receptor beta chains from a single sample sequenced in a study of control samples from healthy donors and cancer patients. The protocol was immunoSEQ multiplex PCR, while the TCRdb copy is restricted to in-frame clones and leaves out a portion. This table holds 150,000 to 200,000 clones, around 94% found once. Sample: blood. These receptors all come from a man younger than 45 in good health.

This chain uses TRBV28 with TRBJ1-2; D remains ambiguous. Germline lookup yields CDR1 MDHEN and CDR2 SYDVKM. The CDR3 extends over 13 amino acids. V lost 2 bases to trimming and J lost 8 bases, with 12 bases between them. CDR3 coding DNA: TGTGCCAGCAGTTTAATTTCAGATCGGGGCTACACCTTC. As protein: CASSLISDRGYTF.

The chain joins TRBV15 to TRBJ1-3; D unclear. V was trimmed by 0 bases and J by 4 bases, leaving 10 bases between them. The CDR3 spans 15 residues. CDR1 is LNHNV and CDR2 is YYDKDF in the germline V gene (reference sequence). This CDR3 reads CATSREAAKGNTIYF. CDR3 bases: TGTGCCACCAGCAGAGAAGCAGCTAAGGGAAACACCATATATTTT. Based on the CDR3 plus reference TRBV15 and TRBJ1-3, the full variable domain is DAMVIQNPRYQVTQFGKPVTLSCSQTLNHNVMYWYQQKSSQAPKLLFHYYDKDFNNEADTPDNFQSRRPNTSFCFLDIRSPGLGDTAMYLCATSREAAKGNTIYFGEGSWLTVV.

V gene TRBV6-6 combines with J gene TRBJ2-7; 10 bases align to TRBD1. The CDR3 sequence is 15 residues long. The junction had 2 bases not matched to a gene; V was cut back by 2 bases and J by 1 base. Germline CDR1 and CDR2: MNHNY and SVGAGI (reference sequence). Here the CDR3 reads CASSYPGQGSYEQYF. The CDR3 nucleotides read TGTGCCAGCAGTTACCCGGGACAGGGGTCCTACGAGCAGTACTTC.

The chain carries TRBV7-8 and TRBJ2-2; TRBD2 matches at 9 bases. V was pared by 5 bases and J by 5 bases, with 6 bases of the junction left unmatched. The CDR3 is 15 residues long. Looked up from germline, CDR1 is SGHVS and CDR2 is FQNEAQ. CDR3 sequence (DNA): TGTGCCAGCAGCCGCGGGAGGGCCGAAACCGGGGAGCTGTTTTTT. It specifies CASSRGRAETGELFF. The variable domain in full, completed from reference TRBV7-8 and TRBJ2-2, reads GAGVSQSPRYKVAKRGQDVALRCDPISGHVSLFWYQQALGQGPEFLTYFQNEAQLDKSGLPSDRFFAERPEGSVSTLKIQRTQQEDSAVYLCASSRGRAETGELFFGEGSRLTVL.

V gene TRBV5-1 combines with J gene TRBJ1-2; D unresolved. The CDR3 runs to 17 residues. The V end was cut by 6 bases, the J end by 1 base, with 22 bases between. Germline CDR1 and CDR2: SGHRS and YFSETQ. The CDR3 region has the DNA TGCGCCAGCAACCTTTTTTCCGGGCAGGATGTTAACTATGGCTACACCTTC. Its translation: CASNLFSGQDVNYGYTF.

This clone has only a few counts. The CDR3 region is CATSRDGRSGNTIYF. The CDR3 nucleotides read TGTGCCACCAGCAGAGATGGGCGCTCTGGAAACACCATATATTTT. The genes are TRBV15 and TRBJ1-3, with D unresolved. V lost 0 bases and J lost 0, with 6 bases in between. Germline loops: CDR1 LNHNV, CDR2 YYDKDF (reference sequence). This CDR3 spans 15 amino acids. The entire variable domain, with the rest obtained from reference TRBV15 and TRBJ1-3, is as follows: DAMVIQNPRYQVTQFGKPVTLSCSQTLNHNVMYWYQQKSSQAPKLLFHYYDKDFNNEADTPDNFQSRRPNTSFCFLDIRSPGLGDTAMYLCATSRDGRSGNTIYFGEGSWLTVV.

This chain joins TRBV14 and TRBJ2-1, with TRBD2 identical over 12 bases. From germline, CDR1 is SGHDN and CDR2 FVKESK. The CDR3 runs to 15 residues. With 4 bases clipped from V and 7 bases from J, the junction kept 5 bases outside the gene matches. The DNA of the CDR3 is TGTGCCAGCAGCCGACGGACTAGCGGGAAGAATGAGCAGTTCTTC. This encodes CASSRRTSGKNEQFF.

Concerning this clone itself: Its ends do not fully match the called genes, so a read error is possible. Within the sample, other DNA sequences also encode this same CDR3. The chain has TRBV6-2 or TRBV6-3 and TRBJ2-7, with D perhaps TRBD1 (6 bases). The CDR3 runs 16 residues. Germline loops: CDR1 MNHEY, CDR2 SVGEGT. The CDR3 DNA follows: TGCGCCAGCAGTTTGTCGACAGGCGCTCTCGGGTACGAGCAGTACTTC. Translation: CASSLSTGALGYEQYF.

The chain uses TRBV5-4 and TRBJ2-1; 10 bases map to TRBD1. CDR1 and CDR2 from the germline V gene are SGHNT and YYREEE (reference sequence). CDR3 length: 15 residues. After removal of 4 bases from V and 2 bases from J, the junction contained 3 bases not matched to a gene. CDR3 loop: CASSPDRGPYNEQFF. The CDR3 bases are TGTGCCAGCAGCCCCGACAGGGGGCCCTACAATGAGCAGTTCTTC.

This clone has a single count. The chain links TRBV12-3 or TRBV12-4 to TRBJ2-7, with D unclear. CDR3 length equals 12 residues. Trimming removed 4 bases from V and 3 bases from J, with 7 bases in between. The CDR3 reads CASSYDIYEQYF. The CDR3 DNA is TGTGCCAGCAGTTACGACATCTACGAGCAGTACTTC.

The chain uses TRBV23-1 and TRBJ1-2; D not resolved. TRBV23-1 is an ORF for which the function is uncertain. The CDR3 runs to 13 residues. Trimming left V 0 bases short and J 5 bases short, with 7 bases between. The chain's CDR3 is CASSQSPGYGYTF. CDR3 coding DNA: TGCGCCAGCAGTCAATCGCCGGGGTATGGCTACACCTTC.

CDR3 coding DNA: TGCGCCACCTCCTTGTCCGGGTCAGCAACCACTGAAGCTTTCTTT. This encodes CATSLSGSATTEAFF. The V gene is TRBV5-1, the J gene TRBJ1-1, with unresolved D. This CDR3 is 15 amino acids long. V was clipped by 9 bases and J by 4 bases, with 22 bases between them. Per germline, CDR1 SGHRS and CDR2 YFSETQ.

This sequence joins TRBV12-3 or TRBV12-4 and TRBJ1-1; 7 bases are a match to TRBD1. The J segment lost 6 bases and the V segment lost 5 bases, leaving 3 bases of the junction unmatched. The CDR3 spans 12 residues. Here the CDR3 DNA reads TGTGCCAGCAGTCACAGGGGCTCTGAAGCTTTCTTT. Protein product: CASSHRGSEAFF.

In regard to this clone: One end of the junction does not line up with germline, which may come from a read error. This chain uses TRBV24-1 with TRBJ2-2, with 8 nucleotides matching TRBD2. The length of the CDR3 is 18 residues. Germline V CDR1 and CDR2: KGHDR, SFDVKD. This CDR3 reads CATSGLTSEKRVTGELFF. Here the CDR3 DNA reads TGTGCCACCAGTGGTTTGACTAGCGAGAAACGGGTCACCGGGGAGCTGTTTTTT.

V is TRBV5-4 and J is TRBJ2-7; perhaps TRBD1 as D (6 bases). This CDR3 contains 13 residues. V was pared by 2 bases and J by 1 base, with 7 bases between. From germline, CDR1 is SGHNT and CDR2 YYREEE (reference sequence). CDR3 nucleotide sequence: TGTGCCAGCAGCTTCAGGGGATCCTACGAGCAGTACTTC. This codes for CASSFRGSYEQYF.

The chain is built from TRBV10-1 and TRBJ2-1, with D possibly matching TRBD2 (6 bases). CDR1 is WNHNN and CDR2 is SYGVQD in the germline V gene (reference sequence). CDR3 size: 17 residues. V was clipped by 0 bases and J by 6 bases, with 18 bases between them. This CDR3 is CASSESALSGSRNEQFF. DNA of the CDR3: TGCGCCAGCAGTGAGTCGGCCCTTAGCGGTTCTCGCAATGAGCAGTTCTTC.

A few counts support this clone. This chain links TRBV6-5 with TRBJ1-5, with 11 positions matching TRBD1. CDR1 and CDR2 (germline): MNHEY, SVGAGI. J gave up 6 bases and V 10 bases, and 11 bases lay outside the gene matches. The CDR3 length is 15 residues. The CDR3 DNA reads TGTGCCACCAAGAGGGACAGGGGGATGACTCAGCCCCAGCATTTT. Translating it yields CATKRDRGMTQPQHF.

The chain uses TRBV5-1 and TRBJ1-2; D is possibly TRBD1 (6 bases). The CDR3 consists of 13 residues. In germline, CDR1 is SGHRS, CDR2 YFSETQ. Trimming took 1 base from V and 6 from J, leaving 10 bases between them. CDR3 amino acids: CASSLMGADGYTF. The CDR3 DNA follows: TGCGCCAGCAGCTTGATGGGGGCCGATGGCTACACCTTC.

This rearrangement joins TRBV9 to TRBJ2-7; a weak D match, TRBD2 (6 bases). V lost 0 bases and J 6 bases, leaving 13 bases between the germline ends. Germline CDR1 and CDR2: SGDLS and YYNGEE. The CDR3 loop spans 14 amino acids. In DNA, the CDR3 is TGTGCCAGCAGCGTAGTCGGCGCGGGGTCCGAGCAGTACTTC. Its protein product is CASSVVGAGSEQYF.

The J gene is TRBJ1-6, the V gene TRBV6-5; TRBD1 aligns across 9 bases. The CDR3 totals 14 residues. CDR1 MNHEY and CDR2 SVGAGI come from the germline V gene. V shed 6 bases, J shed 7 bases, and the junction held 4 bases outside the gene matches. The CDR3 DNA is TGTGCCAGCAGATTACAGGGGGCGAATTCACCCCTCCACTTT. Amino acids: CASRLQGANSPLHF.

The chain carries TRBV6-5 and TRBJ2-1; D is unresolved. Germline V CDR1 and CDR2: MNHEY, SVGAGI. The V gene lost 5 bases and the J gene lost 6 bases, with 17 bases spanning the gap. The CDR3 is 15 amino acids. The CDR3 DNA sequence: TGTGCCAGCAGTCCGATTCCGCTAGGTTCCAATGAGCAGTTCTTC. Amino acid sequence: CASSPIPLGSNEQFF.

The V gene is TRBV4-3, the J gene TRBJ2-3; D is undetermined. The CDR3 is 13 amino acids. Germline CDR1 is LGHNA and CDR2 is YSLEER. The V end was cut by 4 bases, the J end by 5 bases, with 10 bases between. The CDR3 protein is CASSLRLGDTQYF. The CDR3 region has the DNA TGCGCCAGCAGCCTACGACTCGGAGATACGCAGTATTTT.

Here the CDR3 reads CASSPQQGVGREQYF. The CDR3 nucleotides read TGTGCCAGCTCACCCCAGCAGGGGGTAGGTCGAGAGCAGTACTTC. This chain joins TRBV18 and TRBJ2-7, with 7 bases identical to TRBD1. Germline CDR1 is KGHSH and CDR2 is LQKENI. V gave up 3 bases and J gave up 7 bases; unmatched junction bases: 12. The CDR3 loop spans 15 amino acids.

The chain has TRBV11-3 and TRBJ2-5; TRBD2 matches at 7 bases. Germline-derived CDR1 and CDR2 are SGHNT and YENEEA. Trimming cost V 5 bases and J 4 bases; bases outside gene matches: 13. The CDR3 extends over 16 amino acids. Here the CDR3 DNA reads TGTGCCAGCAGCCGAGGGGCGGGAGACAAGGGAGAGACCCAGTACTTC. Residues: CASSRGAGDKGETQYF.

The rearrangement uses TRBV6-5 and TRBJ2-7, with 9 bases fitting TRBD1. The CDR3 runs 12 residues. Germline V lookup: CDR1 MNHEY, CDR2 SVGAGI. J gave up 5 bases and V 5 bases, and 1 base lay outside the gene matches. The CDR3 loop reads CASSRQGDEQYF. The CDR3 nucleotides read TGTGCCAGCAGTCGACAGGGGGACGAGCAGTACTTC.